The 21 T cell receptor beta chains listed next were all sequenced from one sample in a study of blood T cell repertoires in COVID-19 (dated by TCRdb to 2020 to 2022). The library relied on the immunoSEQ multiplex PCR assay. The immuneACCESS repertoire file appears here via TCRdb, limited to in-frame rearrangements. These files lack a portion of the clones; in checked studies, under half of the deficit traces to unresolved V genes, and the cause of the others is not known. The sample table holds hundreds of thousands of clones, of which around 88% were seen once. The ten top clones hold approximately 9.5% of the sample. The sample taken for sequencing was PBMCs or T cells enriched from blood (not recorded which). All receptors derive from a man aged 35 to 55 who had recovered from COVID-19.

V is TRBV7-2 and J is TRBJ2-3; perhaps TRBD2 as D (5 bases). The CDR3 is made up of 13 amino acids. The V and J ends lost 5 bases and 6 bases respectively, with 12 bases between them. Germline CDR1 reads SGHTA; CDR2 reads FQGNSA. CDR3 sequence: CASSPGSLDTQYF. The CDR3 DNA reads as TGTGCCAGCAGCCCGGGGAGTTTGGATACGCAGTATTTT.

Here the CDR3 DNA reads TGTGCCAGCAGCTGGATGGGACTAGCGGGGGTGACCGGGGAGCTGTTTTTT. Translated: CASSWMGLAGVTGELFF. The V gene is TRBV11-3, the J gene TRBJ2-2; 14 nucleotides match TRBD2. V dropped 4 bases and J dropped 5; count of bases not matched to a gene: 6. This CDR3 region has 17 residues. Germline CDR1 SGHNT, CDR2 YENEEA.

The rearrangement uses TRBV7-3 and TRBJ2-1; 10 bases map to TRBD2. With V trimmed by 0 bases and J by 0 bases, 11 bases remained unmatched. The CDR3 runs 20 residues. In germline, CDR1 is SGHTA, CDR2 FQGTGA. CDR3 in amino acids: CASSLTPSGSVRVSYNEQFF. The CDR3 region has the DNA TGTGCCAGCAGCTTAACCCCTAGCGGGAGCGTTAGGGTCTCCTACAATGAGCAGTTCTTC. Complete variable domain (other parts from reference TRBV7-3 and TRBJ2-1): GAGVSQTPSNKVTEKGKYVELRCDPISGHTALYWYRQSLGQGPEFLIYFQGTGAADDSGLPNDRFFAVRPEGSVSTLKIQRTERGDSAVYLCASSLTPSGSVRVSYNEQFFGPGTRLTVL.

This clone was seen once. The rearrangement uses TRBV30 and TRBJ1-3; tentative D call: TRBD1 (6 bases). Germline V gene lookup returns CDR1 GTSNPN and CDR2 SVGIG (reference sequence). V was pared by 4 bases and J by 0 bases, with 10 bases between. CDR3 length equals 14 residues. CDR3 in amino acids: CAWTPTGSGNTIYF. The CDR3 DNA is TGTGCCTGGACCCCGACAGGCTCTGGAAACACCATATATTTT.

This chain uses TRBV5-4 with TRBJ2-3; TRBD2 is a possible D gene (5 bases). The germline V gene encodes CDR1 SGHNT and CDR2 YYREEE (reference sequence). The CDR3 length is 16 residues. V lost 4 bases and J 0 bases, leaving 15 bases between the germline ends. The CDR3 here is CASSVDFSPSTDTQYF. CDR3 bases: TGTGCCAGCAGCGTGGACTTCTCCCCTAGCACAGATACGCAGTATTTT. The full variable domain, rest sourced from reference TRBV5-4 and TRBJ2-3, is ETGVTQSPTHLIKTRGQQVTLRCSSQSGHNTVSWYQQALGQGPQFIFQYYREEENGRGNFPPRFSGLQFPNYSSELNVNALELDDSALYLCASSVDFSPSTDTQYFGPGTRLTVL.

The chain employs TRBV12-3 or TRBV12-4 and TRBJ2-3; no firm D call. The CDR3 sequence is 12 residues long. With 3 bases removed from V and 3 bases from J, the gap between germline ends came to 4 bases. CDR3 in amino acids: CASSFVTDTQYF. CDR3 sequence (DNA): TGTGCCAGCAGTTTCGTAACAGATACGCAGTATTTT.

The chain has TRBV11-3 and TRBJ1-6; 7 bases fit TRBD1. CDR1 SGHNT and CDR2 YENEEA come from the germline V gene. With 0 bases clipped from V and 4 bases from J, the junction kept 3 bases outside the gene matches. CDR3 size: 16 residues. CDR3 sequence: CASSLEGTAYNSPLHF. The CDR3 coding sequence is TGTGCCAGCAGCTTAGAAGGGACAGCGTATAATTCACCCCTCCACTTT.

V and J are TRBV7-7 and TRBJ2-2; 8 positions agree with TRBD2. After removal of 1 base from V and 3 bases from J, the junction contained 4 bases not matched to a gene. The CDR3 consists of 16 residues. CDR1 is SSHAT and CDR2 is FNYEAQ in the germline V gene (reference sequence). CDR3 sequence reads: CASSLVGRADTGELFF. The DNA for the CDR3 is TGTGCCAGCAGCTTAGTCGGGAGGGCCGACACCGGGGAGCTGTTTTTT.

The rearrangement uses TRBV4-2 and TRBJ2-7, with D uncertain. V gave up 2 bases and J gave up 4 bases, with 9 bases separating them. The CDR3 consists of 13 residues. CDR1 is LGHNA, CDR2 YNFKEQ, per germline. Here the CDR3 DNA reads TGTGCCAGCAGCCAAACAATATATTACGAGCAGTACTTC. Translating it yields CASSQTIYYEQYF.

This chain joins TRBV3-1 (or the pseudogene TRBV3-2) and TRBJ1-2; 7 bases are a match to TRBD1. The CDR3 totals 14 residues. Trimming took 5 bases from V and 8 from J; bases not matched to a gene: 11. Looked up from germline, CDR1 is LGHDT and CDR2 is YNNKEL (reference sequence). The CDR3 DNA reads TGTGCCAGCAGCAAGAGGGACAGAGGCTACGGCTACACCTTC. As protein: CASSKRDRGYGYTF.

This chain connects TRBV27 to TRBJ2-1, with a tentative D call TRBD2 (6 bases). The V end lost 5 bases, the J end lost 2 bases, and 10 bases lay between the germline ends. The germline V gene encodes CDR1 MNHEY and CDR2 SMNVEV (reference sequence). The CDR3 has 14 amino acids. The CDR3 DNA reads TGTGCCAGCAGTCTGCCGGGAGCCTACAATGAGCAGTTCTTC. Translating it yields CASSLPGAYNEQFF.

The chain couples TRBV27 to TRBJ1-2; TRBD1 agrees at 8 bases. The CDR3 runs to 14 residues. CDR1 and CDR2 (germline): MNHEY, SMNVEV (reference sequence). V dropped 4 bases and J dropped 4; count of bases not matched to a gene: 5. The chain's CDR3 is CASSSGQVGYGYTF. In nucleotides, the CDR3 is TGTGCCAGCAGTTCGGGACAGGTTGGCTATGGCTACACCTTC.

CDR3 sequence reads: CASSQEVTGGSFGLNQPQHF. The CDR3 nucleotides are TGCGCCAGCAGCCAAGAAGTAACAGGGGGCTCCTTCGGGCTAAATCAGCCCCAGCATTTT. The V gene is TRBV4-1, the J gene TRBJ1-5; 9 bases align to TRBD1. Germline trimming cut 0 bases from V and 4 bases from J; bases unmatched to any gene: 16. The CDR3 has 20 amino acids. The germline V gene has CDR1 MGHRA and CDR2 YSYEKL.

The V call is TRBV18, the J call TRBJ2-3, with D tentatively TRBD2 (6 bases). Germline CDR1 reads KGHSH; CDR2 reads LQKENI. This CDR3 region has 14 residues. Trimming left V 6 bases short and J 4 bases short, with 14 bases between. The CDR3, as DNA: TGTGCCAGCTCGGAACAGCCGGGGGCAGATACGCAGTATTTT. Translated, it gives CASSEQPGADTQYF.

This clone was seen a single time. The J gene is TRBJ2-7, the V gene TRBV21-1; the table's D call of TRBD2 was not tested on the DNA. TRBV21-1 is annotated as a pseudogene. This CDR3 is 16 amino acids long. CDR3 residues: CASSKGAGRIPYEQYF. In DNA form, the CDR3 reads TGTGCCAGCAGCAAAGGGGCGGGGCGAATTCCCTACGAGCAGTACTTC.

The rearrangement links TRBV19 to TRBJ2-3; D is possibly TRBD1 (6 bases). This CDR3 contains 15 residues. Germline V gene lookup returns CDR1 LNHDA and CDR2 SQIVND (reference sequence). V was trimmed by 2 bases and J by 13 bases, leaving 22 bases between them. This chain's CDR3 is CASSISPAAQGKEYF. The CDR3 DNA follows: TGTGCCAGTAGTATATCCCCAGCGGCACAGGGAAAGGAGTATTTT.

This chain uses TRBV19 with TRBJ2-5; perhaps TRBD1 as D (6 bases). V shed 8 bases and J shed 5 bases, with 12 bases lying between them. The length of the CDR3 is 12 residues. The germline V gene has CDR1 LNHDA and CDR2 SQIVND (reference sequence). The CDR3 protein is CASSGAGETQYF. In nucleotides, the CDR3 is TGTGCCAGTTCAGGGGCCGGGGAGACCCAGTACTTC.

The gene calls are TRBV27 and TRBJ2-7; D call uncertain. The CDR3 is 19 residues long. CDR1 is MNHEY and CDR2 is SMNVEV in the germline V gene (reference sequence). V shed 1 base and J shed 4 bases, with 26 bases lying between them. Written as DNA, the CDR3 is TGTGCCAGCAGTTTATTGACCCACCAGGCTGGTACAAGGCCTTACGAGCAGTACTTC. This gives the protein CASSLLTHQAGTRPYEQYF.

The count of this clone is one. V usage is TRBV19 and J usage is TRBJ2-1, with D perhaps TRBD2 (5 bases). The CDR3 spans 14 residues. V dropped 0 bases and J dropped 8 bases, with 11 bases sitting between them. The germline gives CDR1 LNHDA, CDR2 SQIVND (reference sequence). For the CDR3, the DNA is TGTGCCAGTAGTATAGATCTAAGCGGCGATGAGCAGTTCTTC. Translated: CASSIDLSGDEQFF.

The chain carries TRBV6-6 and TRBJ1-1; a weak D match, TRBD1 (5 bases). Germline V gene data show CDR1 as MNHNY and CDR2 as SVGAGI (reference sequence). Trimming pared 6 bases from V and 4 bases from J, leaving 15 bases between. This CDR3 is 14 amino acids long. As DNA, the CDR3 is TGTGCCAGCAGGCACAGGACCGGTTCCACTGAAGCTTTCTTT. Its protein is CASRHRTGSTEAFF.

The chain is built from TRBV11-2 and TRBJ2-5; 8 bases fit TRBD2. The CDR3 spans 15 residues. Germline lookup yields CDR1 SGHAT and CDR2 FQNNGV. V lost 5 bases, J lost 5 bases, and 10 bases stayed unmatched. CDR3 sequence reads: CASSAGTSSFETQYF. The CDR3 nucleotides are TGTGCCAGCAGCGCCGGGACTAGTAGTTTTGAGACCCAGTACTTC.